Sequencing of this TCR beta chain was carried out in a study of CD8+CD57+ T cells in acquired aplastic anemia. CD8+CD57+ cell expansion, shown by flow cytometry, had occurred in the patients selected for sequencing. Profiling of TCR beta VDJ combinations and CDR3 sequences used genomic DNA as template. TCRdb re-called the reads with MiXCR, one entry per CDR3 protein. The sample shows some 98,000 distinct CDR3 sequences, around two thirds of them seen only once. CDR3 length equals 15 residues. Per germline, CDR1 LNHDA and CDR2 SQIVND (reference sequence). The J segment lost 7 bases and the V segment lost 0 bases, leaving 3 bases of the junction unmatched.

The rearrangement uses TRBV19 and TRBJ1-6, with 7 bases matching TRBD1. The sequenced material came from sorted CD4+, CD8+, or CD8+CD57+ T cells (not recorded which) from PBMCs. The sequence came from a human donor with aplastic anemia. The CDR3 region is CASSIDTGANSPLHF. In DNA form, the CDR3 reads TGTGCCAGTAGTATAGATACAGGGGCGAATTCACCCCTCCACTTT.